This entry is about one T cell receptor beta chain. Germline V gene sequence: CDR1 MNHEY, CDR2 SVGAGI. The CDR3 spans 14 residues. The V segment lost 5 bases and the J segment 4 bases; nucleotides outside the gene matches: 5. Sequenced by immunoSEQ multiplex PCR; TCRdb stores in-frame clones only, minus some. Altogether tens of thousands of clones are present, 80% to 90% being singletons, with the ten largest covering roughly 4%. These data are taken from a study of technical replicates of blood from four donors. This chain links TRBV6-5 with TRBJ1-1; TRBD1 matches at 9 bases. Specimen: PBMCs. The TCR was taken from a human donor in good health. Some clones in this sample may be carry-over from other donors' samples. DNA for the CDR3: TGTGCCAGCAGTCGGGACAGGGTGGCCACTGAAGCTTTCTTT. Amino acid sequence: CASSRDRVATEAFF.